Each of the 9 T cell receptor beta chains below was sequenced from the same sample in a study of T cell changes during pregnancy in multiple sclerosis. TCRdb's copy holds only in-frame clones and misses some; the assay was immunoSEQ multiplex PCR. The data hold about 100,000 clones, with around nine tenths observed a single time. The input for sequencing was peripheral blood, taken in the second trimester of pregnancy. The receptors derive from a female donor with multiple sclerosis, enrolled in a pregnancy study.

This chain connects TRBV15 to TRBJ2-1; 11 bases fit TRBD1. The CDR3 runs 17 residues. V shed 4 bases, J shed 4 bases, and the junction held 9 bases outside the gene matches. CDR1 is LNHNV and CDR2 is YYDKDF in the germline V gene (reference sequence). The CDR3 loop reads CATSKKRTGGGYNEQFF. DNA of the CDR3: TGTGCCACCAGCAAAAAAAGGACAGGGGGCGGTTACAATGAGCAGTTCTTC.

The V call is TRBV30, the J call TRBJ1-4, with a tentative D call TRBD1 (6 bases). CDR3 length equals 14 residues. The V and J ends lost 3 bases and 3 bases respectively, with 11 bases between them. Germline V lookup: CDR1 GTSNPN, CDR2 SVGIG (reference sequence). CDR3 loop: CAWSQGLANEKLFF. The CDR3 DNA follows: TGTGCCTGGAGCCAGGGGTTGGCTAATGAAAAACTGTTTTTT.

The chain combines TRBV19 with TRBJ2-2, with 9 bases fitting TRBD1. V dropped 4 bases and J dropped 7; count of bases not matched to a gene: 13. The CDR3 is 17 amino acids. Germline CDR1 and CDR2: LNHDA and SQIVND (reference sequence). The CDR3 is CASSRSTQGARVGELFF. Here the CDR3 DNA reads TGTGCCAGTAGTAGATCCACACAGGGGGCGCGGGTCGGGGAGCTGTTTTTT.

V gene TRBV6-4 combines with J gene TRBJ2-7, with 12 bases that match TRBD2. Germline CDR1 reads MRHNA; CDR2 reads SNTAGT. V lost 3 bases, J lost 5 bases, and 5 bases stayed unmatched. CDR3 length equals 15 residues. The CDR3, as DNA: TGTGCCAGCAGTGATGCGACTAGCGGGAGCGACGAGCAGTACTTC. Translating gives CASSDATSGSDEQYF.

The chain carries TRBV2 and TRBJ1-1, with a possible D match to TRBD1 (6 bases). The CDR3 runs to 11 residues. Germline V gives CDR1 SNHLY, CDR2 FYNNEI. The V gene lost 5 bases and the J gene lost 8 bases, with 9 bases spanning the gap. Here the CDR3 reads CASSLGTEAFF. Written as DNA, the CDR3 is TGTGCCAGCAGTCTCGGGACAGAAGCTTTCTTT.

J is TRBJ2-5 and V is TRBV5-1, with 8 bases lining up with TRBD1. The CDR3 is 15 amino acids. Germline loops: CDR1 SGHRS, CDR2 YFSETQ. The junction had 8 bases not matched to a gene; V was cut back by 1 base and J by 6 bases. The CDR3 loop reads CASSLSPGQEKTQYF. The CDR3, as DNA: TGCGCCAGCAGCTTGTCCCCGGGACAGGAAAAGACCCAGTACTTC.

V gene TRBV10-2 combines with J gene TRBJ1-5; 7 bases fit TRBD1. Germline trimming cut 6 bases from V and 2 bases from J; bases unmatched to any gene: 13. The CDR3 runs to 17 residues. The V gene's germline CDR1 is WSHSY and CDR2 SAAADI. The CDR3 here is CASSPRYRGEGNQPQHF. The CDR3 coding sequence is TGCGCCAGCAGCCCCCGGTACAGGGGAGAGGGCAATCAGCCCCAGCATTTT.

This clone was seen only a few times. This sequence joins TRBV7-6 and TRBJ2-7; D remains unclear. Germline V gene data show CDR1 as SGHVS and CDR2 as FNYEAQ. The CDR3 covers 13 residues. Trimming removed 0 bases from V and 1 base from J, with 4 bases in between. CDR3 sequence (DNA): TGTGCCAGCAGCTTAGCTAGTTCCTACGAGCAGTACTTC. It specifies CASSLASSYEQYF. Filled out from reference TRBV7-6 and TRBJ2-7, the complete variable domain reads GAGVSQSPRYKVTKRGQDVALRCDPISGHVSLYWYRQALGQGPEFLTYFNYEAQQDKSGLPNDRFSAERPEGSISTLTIQRTEQRDSAMYRCASSLASSYEQYFGPGTRLTVT.

This chain uses TRBV7-3 with TRBJ2-7; D might be TRBD1 (5 bases). Germline CDR1 reads SGHTA; CDR2 reads FQGTGA. CDR3 length: 14 residues. The V and J ends lost 2 bases and 0 bases respectively, with 8 bases between them. CDR3 in DNA: TGTGCCAGCAGCTTAGGACATCGCTCCTACGAGCAGTACTTC. Protein sequence: CASSLGHRSYEQYF.